This T cell receptor beta chain was sequenced during a study of blood T cell repertoires in COVID-19 (dated by TCRdb to the early 2020s). Looking at the study overall: The collaborator samples originated in the United States, Italy and Spain and spanned the acute and convalescent phases of COVID-19. The prospective study material was composed of cDNA or gDNA derived from T cells, B-cell-depleted T cells, or PBMCs. Deeply sampled blood TCRbeta repertoires from subjects exposed to, actively infected with, or recovered from COVID-19 were included in the dataset. The repertoires were released in a freely available public database meant as a resource for research on the immune response to SARS-CoV-2. Samples came from the ongoing ImmuneRACE study (first 160 participants) plus 1,254 subjects from 6 global collaborators. Nearly every sample came with metadata listing a de-identified subject ID, COVID-19 status, age in years and sex. Where HLA class I and class II types were available, the types were taken from metadata supplied by the sample provider, not from assay-based typing. Points the paper makes about the study in general: The amount of clinical and demographic metadata varied by source and participant and was provided uncurated.

About this clone itself: The antigen it binds to is not known. Qualities for individual bases were not recorded, and no much larger clone is one base off.

TCRbeta CDR3 regions were amplified from genomic DNA by means of the immunoSEQ Assay, a bias-controlled multiplex PCR. As for how the authors treated the data: Nucleated cell counts per sample were estimated from amplification of reference gene primers within the assay. To quantify the absolute abundance of each unique TCRbeta CDR3 rearrangement, sequence reads were collapsed and filtered. For each sample, productive Simpson clonality was calculated as the square root of Simpson's diversity index across productive rearrangements. In TCRdb, the immuneACCESS table is reduced to in-frame sequences with V and J assigned. These tables do not hold every clone; where another copy was compared, an unresolved V gene accounts for under half, and the others remain unexplained. The V and J calls and clone size come from that table; D and trimming were worked out from the DNA. Here the sample has fewer than 65,000 clones; 79% occur a single time. Roughly 25% of the sample goes to the ten largest clones.

Each collaborating institution followed its own protocols to collect whole blood in K2EDTA tubes. For TCRbeta analysis, collaborators shipped samples as frozen whole blood, isolated PBMCs, or DNA extracted from either of those sample types. The sample consisted of peripheral blood. The receptor was isolated from a man aged 65 to 85 with acute or convalescent COVID-19.

The DNA is as follows: TGTGCCAGCAGTTTAGCAGGGAGGACGAACACCGGGGAGCTGTTTTTT. Translated, it gives CASSLAGRTNTGELFF. The chain links TRBV27 with TRBJ2-2; TRBD2 might be the D gene, on 6 matching bases. CDR1 and CDR2 were assigned from the germline V gene (reference sequence) as MNHEY and SMNVEV. The V end loses 2 bases and the J end loses 0 bases, and a stretch of 10 bases separates them. The cysteine opens and the phenylalanine closes a CDR3 of 16 amino acids. Solely the CDR3 DNA is kept, with 48 bases framed from the first base.